This is a list of T cell receptor beta chains from one sample in a study of CD8 T cells in ankylosing spondylitis. TCRdb redid the calling of the 5' RACE reads with MiXCR, one entry per CDR3 protein. This table holds fewer than 400,000 distinct CDR3 sequences, 20% to 25% found once. The sample consisted of blood, either unsorted or a sorted T cell fraction (not recorded which). The receptors were gathered from a male donor with ankylosing spondylitis. CDR3s include the opening cysteine and the closing phenylalanine or tryptophan. A D gene is named only where the DNA matches it firmly. Expanded clones get a size class; other rows say once, few or many, or leave the size out.

clone_size | d_call | j_call | v_call | cdr3_nt | cdr3_aa
NA | NA | TRBJ1-1 | TRBV12-3/TRBV12-4 | TGTGCCAGCAGTTTCTTCGATGTGAGGAACACTGAAGCTTTCTTT | CASSFFDVRNTEAFF
NA | TRBD2 | TRBJ2-3 | TRBV5-1 | TGCGCCAGCAGCTTAACTAGCGGTATCACAGATACGCAGTATTTT | CASSLTSGITDTQYF
NA | NA | TRBJ2-7 | TRBV7-9 | TGTGCCAGCAGTCCGTGGCAGGGCGACCGTTCAAGGGAGCAGTACTTC | CASSPWQGDRSREQYF
once | NA | TRBJ2-1 | TRBV4-3 | TGCGCCAGCAGCCAACATTGGGACTTTAATGAGCAGTTCTTC | CASSQHWDFNEQFF
few | NA | TRBJ1-1 | TRBV28 | TGTGCCAGCAGTTTAGGGGGCGCATCGAACACTGAAGCTTTCTTT | CASSLGGASNTEAFF
NA | NA | TRBJ2-5 | TRBV28 | TGTGCCAGCGGGCCCCGAGAGACCCAGTACTTC | CASGPRETQYF
few | TRBD1 | TRBJ1-2 | TRBV5-1 | TGCGCCAGCAGCTCTGGACAGGTCCAAATCTATGGCTACACCTTC | CASSSGQVQIYGYTF
few | NA | TRBJ1-1 | TRBV12-5 | TGTGCTAGTGGTAGGGGGACCACTGAAGCTTTCTTT | CASGRGTTEAFF
NA | NA | TRBJ2-3 | TRBV7-2 | TGTGCCAGCAGCTTAGATGGTAGCGGATCCACAGATACGCAGTATTTT | CASSLDGSGSTDTQYF
once | TRBD1 | TRBJ1-5 | TRBV15 | TGTGCCACCAGCAGGAACAGGGGGCTAAGTCAGCCCCAGCATTTT | CATSRNRGLSQPQHF
few | NA | TRBJ1-2 | TRBV12-3/TRBV12-4 | TGTGCCAGCAGTTTTCTGGGGGACATTTATGGCTACACCTTC | CASSFLGDIYGYTF
many | NA | TRBJ2-3 | TRBV27 | TGTGCCAGCAGGGCCACAGATACGCAGTATTTT | CASRATDTQYF
NA | NA | TRBJ1-1 | TRBV7-2 | TGTGCCAGCAGCTTAGTTTCAGGGGAATTTACTGAAGCTTTCTTT | CASSLVSGEFTEAFF
NA | NA | TRBJ2-1 | TRBV2 | TGTGCCAGCAGGGCGTTTAGCTCCTACAATGAGCAGTTCTTC | CASRAFSSYNEQFF
few | NA | TRBJ1-1 | TRBV12-3/TRBV12-4 | TGTGCCAGCAGGGCGGCGGCTTGGGACACTGAAGCTTTCTTT | CASRAAAWDTEAFF
NA | TRBD2 | TRBJ2-1 | TRBV12-3/TRBV12-4 | TGTGCCAGCAGTTTTAGCTACCGGGCTAGCGGAGATGAGCAGTTCTTC | CASSFSYRASGDEQFF
few | NA | TRBJ2-1 | TRBV29-1 | TGCAGCGTTGATCCGGAGAGGGCGAACAATGAGCAGTTCTTC | CSVDPERANNEQFF
few | NA | TRBJ2-2 | TRBV7-6 | TGTGCCAGCAGCGCGGGTGGCGGGGAGCTGTTTTTT | CASSAGGGELFF
many | NA | TRBJ2-1 | TRBV9 | TGTGCCAGCTCCGTTGGTAGCTCCTACAATGAGCAGTTCTTC | CASSVGSSYNEQFF
NA | NA | TRBJ1-2 | TRBV9 | TGTGCCAGCAGCCCCCGGGCGGAAACTAACTATGGCTACACCTTC | CASSPRAETNYGYTF
NA | TRBD2 | TRBJ2-2 | TRBV4-2 | TGTGCCAGCAGCCAAGGAACTAGCGGGAGGTACACCGGGGAGCTGTTTTTT | CASSQGTSGRYTGELFF
few | TRBD1 | TRBJ1-5 | TRBV24-1 | TGTGCCACCAGTGATGGGACAGGGGGGTATCAGCCCCAGCATTTT | CATSDGTGGYQPQHF
few | TRBD2 | TRBJ2-7 | TRBV7-8 | TGTGCCAGCAGCAAGGGACTAGCGGCCTACGAGCAGTACTTC | CASSKGLAAYEQYF
NA | NA | TRBJ1-5 | TRBV5-1 | TGCGCCAGCAGCGAGGAAGCTGATCAGCCCCAGCATTTT | CASSEEADQPQHF
many | TRBD2 | TRBJ2-1 | TRBV24-1 | TGTGCCACCAGTGATTTCTTTGTGGCTAGCGGGACGTATGAGCAGTTCTTC | CATSDFFVASGTYEQFF
NA | NA | TRBJ2-7 | TRBV2 | TGTGCCAGCAGTGGTCTCCCCCTGTCCTACGAGCAGTACTTC | CASSGLPLSYEQYF
few | TRBD1 | TRBJ2-1 | TRBV7-9 | TGTGCCAGCAGCGCAGGGGACAGGGACTACAATGAGCAGTTCTTC | CASSAGDRDYNEQFF